The 3 T cell receptor beta chains listed next were all sequenced from one sample in a study of blood T cell repertoires in COVID-19. Only in-frame clones appear in the TCRdb table, and some are missing; sequencing was by immunoSEQ multiplex PCR. In the table there are tens of thousands of clones, roughly 85% of which are singletons. Sequencing input: peripheral blood. The receptors come from an elderly man with acute or convalescent COVID-19.

This clone was seen a single time. The V and J genes are TRBV6-5 and TRBJ1-2; D is unresolved. Germline V gene data show CDR1 as MNHEY and CDR2 as SVGAGI. The V end lost 0 bases, the J end lost 2 bases, and 10 bases lay between the germline ends. CDR3 size: 15 residues. The CDR3 protein is CASSYSILQNYGYTF. CDR3 bases: TGTGCCAGCAGTTACTCGATTTTACAGAACTATGGCTACACCTTC.

On this clone: The germline gene is not matched at one end of the junction; a read error may be the cause. The V and J genes are TRBV11-2 and TRBJ1-2, with D possibly being TRBD1 (6 bases). The CDR3 consists of 14 residues. Germline CDR1 and CDR2: SGHAT and FQNNGV. The CDR3 is CASTLQTGNYGYTF. The CDR3 DNA follows: TGTGCCAGCACCTTACAAACAGGGAACTATGGCTACACCTTC.

The J gene is TRBJ2-3, the V gene TRBV5-6; 10 bases fit TRBD2. The germline CDR1 and CDR2 sequences are SGHDT and YYEEEE. The CDR3 contains 18 residues. Trimming at V came to 4 bases and at J to 3 bases, leaving 14 bases not matched to a gene. The CDR3 DNA is TGTGCCAGCAGCCCTTTACTAGCGGGAAGTGGTCGGACAGATACGCAGTATTTT. This translates into CASSPLLAGSGRTDTQYF.